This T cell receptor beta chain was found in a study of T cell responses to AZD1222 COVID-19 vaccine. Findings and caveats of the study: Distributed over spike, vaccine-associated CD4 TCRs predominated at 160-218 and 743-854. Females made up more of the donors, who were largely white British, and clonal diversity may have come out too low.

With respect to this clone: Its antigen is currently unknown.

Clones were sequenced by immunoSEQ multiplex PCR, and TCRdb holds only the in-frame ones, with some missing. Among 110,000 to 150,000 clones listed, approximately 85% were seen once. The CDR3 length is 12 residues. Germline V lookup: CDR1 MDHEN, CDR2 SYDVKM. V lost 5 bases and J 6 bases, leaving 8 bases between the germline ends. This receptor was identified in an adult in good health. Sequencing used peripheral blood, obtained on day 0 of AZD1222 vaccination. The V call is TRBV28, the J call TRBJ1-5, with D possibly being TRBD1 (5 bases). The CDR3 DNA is TGTGCCAGCAGTATCAGGGTTCAGCCCCAGCATTTT. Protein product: CASSIRVQPQHF.